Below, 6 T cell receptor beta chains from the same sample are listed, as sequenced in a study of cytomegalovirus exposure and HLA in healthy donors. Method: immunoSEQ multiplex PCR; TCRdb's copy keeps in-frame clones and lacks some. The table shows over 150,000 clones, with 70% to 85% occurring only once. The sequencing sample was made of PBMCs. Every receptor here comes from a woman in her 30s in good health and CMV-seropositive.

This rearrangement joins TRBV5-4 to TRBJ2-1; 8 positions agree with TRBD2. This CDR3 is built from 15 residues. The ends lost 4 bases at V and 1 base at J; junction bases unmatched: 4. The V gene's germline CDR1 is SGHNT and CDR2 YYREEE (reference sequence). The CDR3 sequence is CASSPGLVSYNEQFF. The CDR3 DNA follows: TGTGCCAGCAGCCCGGGACTAGTGTCCTACAATGAGCAGTTCTTC.

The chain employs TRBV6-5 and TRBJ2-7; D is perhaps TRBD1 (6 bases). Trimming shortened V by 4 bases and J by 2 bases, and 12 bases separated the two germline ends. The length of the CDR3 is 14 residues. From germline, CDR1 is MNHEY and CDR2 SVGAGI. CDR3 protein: CASSSLTGTYEQYF. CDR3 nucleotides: TGTGCCAGCAGTTCCCTGACAGGAACCTACGAGCAGTACTTC.

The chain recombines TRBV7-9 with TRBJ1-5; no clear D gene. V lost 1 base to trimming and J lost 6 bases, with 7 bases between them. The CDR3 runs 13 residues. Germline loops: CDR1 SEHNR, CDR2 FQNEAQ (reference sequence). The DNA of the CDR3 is TGTGCCAGCAGCTTAGTGGGGAGTCAGCCCCAGCATTTT. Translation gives CASSLVGSQPQHF.

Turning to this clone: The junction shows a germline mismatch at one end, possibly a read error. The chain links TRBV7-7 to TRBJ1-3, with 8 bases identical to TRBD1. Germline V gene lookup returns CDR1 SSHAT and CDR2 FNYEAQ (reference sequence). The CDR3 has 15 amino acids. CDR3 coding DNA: TGTGCTAGCAGCTCGAGCAGGGGGCCTGGAAACACCATATATTTT. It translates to CASSSSRGPGNTIYF.

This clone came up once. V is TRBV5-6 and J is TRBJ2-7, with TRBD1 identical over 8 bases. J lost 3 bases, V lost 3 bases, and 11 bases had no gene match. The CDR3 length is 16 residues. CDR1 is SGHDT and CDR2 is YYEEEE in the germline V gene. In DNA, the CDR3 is TGTGCCAGCAGCTCCTCCATCCGGGACAGGAGCTACGAGCAGTACTTC. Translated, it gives CASSSSIRDRSYEQYF.

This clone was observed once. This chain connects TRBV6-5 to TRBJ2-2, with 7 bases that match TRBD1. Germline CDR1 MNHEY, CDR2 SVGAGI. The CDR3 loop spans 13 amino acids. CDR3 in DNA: TGTGCAGCTTACGGGACAGCCACCGGGGAGCTGTTTTTT. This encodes CAAYGTATGELFF.